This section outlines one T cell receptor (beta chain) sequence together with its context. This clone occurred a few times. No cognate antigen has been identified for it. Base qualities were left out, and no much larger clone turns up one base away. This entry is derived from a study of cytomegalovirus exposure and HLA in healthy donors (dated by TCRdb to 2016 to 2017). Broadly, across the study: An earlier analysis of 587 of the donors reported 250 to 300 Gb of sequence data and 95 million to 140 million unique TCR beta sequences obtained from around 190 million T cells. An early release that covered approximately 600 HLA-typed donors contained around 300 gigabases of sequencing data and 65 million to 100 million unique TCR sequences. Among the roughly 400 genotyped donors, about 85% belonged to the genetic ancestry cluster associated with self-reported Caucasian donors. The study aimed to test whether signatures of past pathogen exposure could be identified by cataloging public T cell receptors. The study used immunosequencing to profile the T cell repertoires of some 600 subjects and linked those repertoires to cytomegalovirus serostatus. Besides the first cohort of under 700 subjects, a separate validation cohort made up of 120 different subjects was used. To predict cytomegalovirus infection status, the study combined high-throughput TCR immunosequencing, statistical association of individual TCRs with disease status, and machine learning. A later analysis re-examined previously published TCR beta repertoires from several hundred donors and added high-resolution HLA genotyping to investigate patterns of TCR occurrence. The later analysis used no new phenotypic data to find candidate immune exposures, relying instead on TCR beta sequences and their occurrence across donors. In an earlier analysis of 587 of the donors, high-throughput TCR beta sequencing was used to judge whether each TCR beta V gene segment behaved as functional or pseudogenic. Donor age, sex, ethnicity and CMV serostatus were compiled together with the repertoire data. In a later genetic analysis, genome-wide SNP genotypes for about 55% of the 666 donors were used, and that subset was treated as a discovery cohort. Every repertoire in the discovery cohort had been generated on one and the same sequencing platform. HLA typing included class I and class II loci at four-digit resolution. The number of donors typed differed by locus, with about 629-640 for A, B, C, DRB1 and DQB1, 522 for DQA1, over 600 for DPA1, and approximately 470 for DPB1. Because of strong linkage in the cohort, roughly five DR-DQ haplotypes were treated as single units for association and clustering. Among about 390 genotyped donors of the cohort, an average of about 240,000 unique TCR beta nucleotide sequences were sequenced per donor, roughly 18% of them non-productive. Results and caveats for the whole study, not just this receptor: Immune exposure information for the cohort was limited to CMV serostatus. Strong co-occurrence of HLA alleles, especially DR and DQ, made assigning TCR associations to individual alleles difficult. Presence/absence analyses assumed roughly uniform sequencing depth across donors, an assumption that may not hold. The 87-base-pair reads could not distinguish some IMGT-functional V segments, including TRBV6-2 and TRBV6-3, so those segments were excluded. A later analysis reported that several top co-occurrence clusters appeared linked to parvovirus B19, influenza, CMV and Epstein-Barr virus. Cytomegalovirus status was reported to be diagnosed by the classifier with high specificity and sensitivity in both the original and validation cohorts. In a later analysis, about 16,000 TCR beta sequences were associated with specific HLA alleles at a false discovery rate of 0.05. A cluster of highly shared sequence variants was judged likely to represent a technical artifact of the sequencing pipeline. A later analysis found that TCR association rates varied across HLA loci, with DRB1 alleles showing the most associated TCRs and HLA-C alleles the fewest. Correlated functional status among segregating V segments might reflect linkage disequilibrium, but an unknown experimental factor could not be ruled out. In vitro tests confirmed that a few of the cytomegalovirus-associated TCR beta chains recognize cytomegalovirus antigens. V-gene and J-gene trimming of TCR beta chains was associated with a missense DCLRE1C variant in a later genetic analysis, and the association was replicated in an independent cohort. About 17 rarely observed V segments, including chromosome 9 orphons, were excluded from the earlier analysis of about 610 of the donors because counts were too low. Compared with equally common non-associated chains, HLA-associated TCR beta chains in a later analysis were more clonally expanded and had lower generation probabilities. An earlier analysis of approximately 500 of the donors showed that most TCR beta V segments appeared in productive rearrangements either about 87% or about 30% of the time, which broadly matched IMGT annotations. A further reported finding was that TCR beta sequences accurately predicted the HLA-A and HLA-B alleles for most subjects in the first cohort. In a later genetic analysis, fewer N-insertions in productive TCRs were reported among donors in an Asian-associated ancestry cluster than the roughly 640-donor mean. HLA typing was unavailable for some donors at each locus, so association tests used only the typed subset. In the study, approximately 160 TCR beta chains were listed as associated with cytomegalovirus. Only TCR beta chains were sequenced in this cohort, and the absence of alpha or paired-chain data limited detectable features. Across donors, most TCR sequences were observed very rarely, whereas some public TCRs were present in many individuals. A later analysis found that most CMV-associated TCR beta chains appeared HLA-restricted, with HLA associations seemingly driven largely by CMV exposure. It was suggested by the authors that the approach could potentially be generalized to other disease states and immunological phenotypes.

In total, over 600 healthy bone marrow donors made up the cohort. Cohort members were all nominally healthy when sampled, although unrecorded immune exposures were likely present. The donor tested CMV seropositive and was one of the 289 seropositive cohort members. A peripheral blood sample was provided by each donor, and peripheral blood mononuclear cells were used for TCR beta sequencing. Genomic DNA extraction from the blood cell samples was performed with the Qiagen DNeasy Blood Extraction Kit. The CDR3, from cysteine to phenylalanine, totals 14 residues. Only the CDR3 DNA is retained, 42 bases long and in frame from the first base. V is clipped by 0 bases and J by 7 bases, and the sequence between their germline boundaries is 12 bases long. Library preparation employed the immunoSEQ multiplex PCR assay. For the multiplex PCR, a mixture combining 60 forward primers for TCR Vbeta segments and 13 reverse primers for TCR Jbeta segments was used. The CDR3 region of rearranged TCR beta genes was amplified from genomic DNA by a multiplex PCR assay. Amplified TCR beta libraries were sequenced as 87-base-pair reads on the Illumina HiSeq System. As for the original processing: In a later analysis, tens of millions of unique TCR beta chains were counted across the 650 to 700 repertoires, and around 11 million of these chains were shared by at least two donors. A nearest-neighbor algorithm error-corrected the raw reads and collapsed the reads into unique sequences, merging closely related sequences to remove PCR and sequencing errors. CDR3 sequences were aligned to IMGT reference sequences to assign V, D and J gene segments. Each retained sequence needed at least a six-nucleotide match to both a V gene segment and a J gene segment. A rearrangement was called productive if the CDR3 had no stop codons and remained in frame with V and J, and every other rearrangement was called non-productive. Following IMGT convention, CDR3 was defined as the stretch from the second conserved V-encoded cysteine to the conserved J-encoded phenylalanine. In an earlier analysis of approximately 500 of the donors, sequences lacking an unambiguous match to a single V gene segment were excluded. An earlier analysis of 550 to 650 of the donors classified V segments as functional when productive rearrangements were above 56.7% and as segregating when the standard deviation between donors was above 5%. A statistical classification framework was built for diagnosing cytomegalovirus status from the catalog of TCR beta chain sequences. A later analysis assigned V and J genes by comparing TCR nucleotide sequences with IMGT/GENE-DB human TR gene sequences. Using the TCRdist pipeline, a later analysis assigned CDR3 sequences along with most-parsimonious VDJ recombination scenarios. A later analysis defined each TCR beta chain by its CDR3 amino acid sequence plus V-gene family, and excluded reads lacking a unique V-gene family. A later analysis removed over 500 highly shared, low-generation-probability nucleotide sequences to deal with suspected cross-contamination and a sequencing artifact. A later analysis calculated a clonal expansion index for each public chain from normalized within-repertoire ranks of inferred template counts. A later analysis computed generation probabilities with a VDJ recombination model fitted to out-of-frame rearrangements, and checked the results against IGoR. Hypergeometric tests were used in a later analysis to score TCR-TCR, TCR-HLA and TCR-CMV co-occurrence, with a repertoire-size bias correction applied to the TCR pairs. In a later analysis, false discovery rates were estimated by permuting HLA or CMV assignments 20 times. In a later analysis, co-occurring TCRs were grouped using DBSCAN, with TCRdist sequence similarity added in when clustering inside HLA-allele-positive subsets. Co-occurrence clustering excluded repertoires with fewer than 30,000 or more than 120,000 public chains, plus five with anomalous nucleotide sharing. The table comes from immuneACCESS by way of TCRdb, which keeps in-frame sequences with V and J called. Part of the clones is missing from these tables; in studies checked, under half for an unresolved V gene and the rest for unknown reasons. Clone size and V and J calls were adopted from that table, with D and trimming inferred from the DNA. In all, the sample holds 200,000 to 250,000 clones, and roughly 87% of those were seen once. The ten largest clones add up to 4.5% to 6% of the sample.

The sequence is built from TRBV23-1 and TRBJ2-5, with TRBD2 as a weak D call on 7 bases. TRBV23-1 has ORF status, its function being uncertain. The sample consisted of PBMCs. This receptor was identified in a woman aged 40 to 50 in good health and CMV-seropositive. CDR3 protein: CASSQSRGGGTQYF. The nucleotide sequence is TGCGCCAGCAGTCAATCGAGGGGGGGTGGGACCCAGTACTTC.